This TCR beta chain was found in a study of blood T cell repertoires in COVID-19. As for the study in general: The United States, Italy and Spain were the sources of the acute and convalescent COVID-19 samples.

Germline V lookup: CDR1 SGHTA, CDR2 FQGNSA. The CDR3 extends over 16 amino acids. V lost 5 bases and J lost 2, with 18 bases in between. In the authors' methods: Researchers report that nucleated cell counts were estimated from reference gene primer amplification. Sequencing used immunoSEQ multiplex PCR; TCRdb keeps in-frame clones, though not all of them. V and J calls and clone size are given by that table; D and trimming were obtained from the DNA. The table shows just under 300,000 clones, with around 86% occurring only once. The clonotype originates from a man in his 70s with acute or convalescent COVID-19. The sequenced material came from peripheral blood. This sequence joins TRBV7-2 and TRBJ1-2, with D possibly being TRBD1 (6 bases). The CDR3 region is CASSPYRPQGNYGYTF. CDR3 sequence (DNA): TGTGCCAGCAGCCCGTACCGCCCACAGGGAAACTATGGCTACACCTTC.